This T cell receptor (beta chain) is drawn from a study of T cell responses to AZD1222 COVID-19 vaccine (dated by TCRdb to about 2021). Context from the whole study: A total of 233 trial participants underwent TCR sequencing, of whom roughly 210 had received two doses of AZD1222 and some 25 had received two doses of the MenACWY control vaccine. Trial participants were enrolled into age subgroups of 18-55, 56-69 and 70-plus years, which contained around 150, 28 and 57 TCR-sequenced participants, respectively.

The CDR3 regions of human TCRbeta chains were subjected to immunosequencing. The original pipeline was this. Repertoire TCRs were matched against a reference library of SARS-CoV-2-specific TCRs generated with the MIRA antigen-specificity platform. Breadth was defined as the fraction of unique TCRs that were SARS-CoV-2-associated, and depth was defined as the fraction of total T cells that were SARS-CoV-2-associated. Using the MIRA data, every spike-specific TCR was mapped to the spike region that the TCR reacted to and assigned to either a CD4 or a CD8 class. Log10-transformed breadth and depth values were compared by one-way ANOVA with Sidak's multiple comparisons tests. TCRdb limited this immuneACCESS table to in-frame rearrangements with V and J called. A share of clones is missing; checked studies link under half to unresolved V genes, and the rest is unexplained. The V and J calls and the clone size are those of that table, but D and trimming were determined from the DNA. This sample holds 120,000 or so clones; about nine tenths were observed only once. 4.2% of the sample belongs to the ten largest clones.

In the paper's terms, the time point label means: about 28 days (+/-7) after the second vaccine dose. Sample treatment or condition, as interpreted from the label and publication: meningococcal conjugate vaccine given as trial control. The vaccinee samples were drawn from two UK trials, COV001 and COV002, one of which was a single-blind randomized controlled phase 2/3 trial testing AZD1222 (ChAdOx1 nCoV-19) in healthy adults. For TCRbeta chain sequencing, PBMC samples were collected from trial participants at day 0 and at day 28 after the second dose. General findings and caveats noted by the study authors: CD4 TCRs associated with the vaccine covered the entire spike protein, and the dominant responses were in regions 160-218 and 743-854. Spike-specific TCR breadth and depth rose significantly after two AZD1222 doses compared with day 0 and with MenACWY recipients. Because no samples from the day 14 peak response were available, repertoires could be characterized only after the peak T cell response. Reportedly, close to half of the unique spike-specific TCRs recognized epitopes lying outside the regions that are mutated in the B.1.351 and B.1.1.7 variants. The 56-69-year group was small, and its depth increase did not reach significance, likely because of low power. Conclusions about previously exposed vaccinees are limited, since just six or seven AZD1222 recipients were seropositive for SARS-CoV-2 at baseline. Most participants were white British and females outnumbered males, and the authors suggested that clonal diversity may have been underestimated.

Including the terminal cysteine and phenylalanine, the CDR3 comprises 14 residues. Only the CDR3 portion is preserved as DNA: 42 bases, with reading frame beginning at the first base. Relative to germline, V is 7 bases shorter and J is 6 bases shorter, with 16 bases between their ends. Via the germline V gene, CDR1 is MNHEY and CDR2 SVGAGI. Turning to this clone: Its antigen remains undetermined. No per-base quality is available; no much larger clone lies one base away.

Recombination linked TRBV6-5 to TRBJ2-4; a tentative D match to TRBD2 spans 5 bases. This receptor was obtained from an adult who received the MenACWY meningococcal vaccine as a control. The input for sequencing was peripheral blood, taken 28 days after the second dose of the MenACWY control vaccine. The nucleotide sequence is TGTGCCAGCAAATTACGGGGTGGGAGAAACATTCAGTACTTC. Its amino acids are CASKLRGGRNIQYF.